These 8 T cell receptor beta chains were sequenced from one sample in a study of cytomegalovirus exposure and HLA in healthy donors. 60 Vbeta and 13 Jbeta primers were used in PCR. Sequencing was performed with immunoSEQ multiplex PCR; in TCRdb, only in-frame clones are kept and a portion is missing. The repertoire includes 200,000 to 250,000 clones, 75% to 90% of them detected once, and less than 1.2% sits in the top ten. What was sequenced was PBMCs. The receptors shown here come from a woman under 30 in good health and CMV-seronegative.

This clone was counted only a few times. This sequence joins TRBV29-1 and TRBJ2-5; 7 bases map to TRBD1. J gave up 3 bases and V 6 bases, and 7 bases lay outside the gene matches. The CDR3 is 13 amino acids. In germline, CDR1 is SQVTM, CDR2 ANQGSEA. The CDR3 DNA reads TGCAGCGTGCAGGGGGATTTAGAAGAGACCCAGTACTTC. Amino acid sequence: CSVQGDLEETQYF.

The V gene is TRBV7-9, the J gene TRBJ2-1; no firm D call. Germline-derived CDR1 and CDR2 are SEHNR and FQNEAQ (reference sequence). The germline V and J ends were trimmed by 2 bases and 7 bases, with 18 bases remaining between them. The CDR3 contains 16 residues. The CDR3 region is CASSLSDEYFRNEQFF. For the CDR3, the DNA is TGTGCCAGCAGCTTATCCGACGAGTATTTCAGGAATGAGCAGTTCTTC. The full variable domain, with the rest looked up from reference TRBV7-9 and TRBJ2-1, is DTGVSQNPRHKITKRGQNVTFRCDPISEHNRLYWYRQTLGQGPEFLTYFQNEAQLEKSRLLSDRFSAERPKGSFSTLEIQRTEQGDSAMYLCASSLSDEYFRNEQFFGPGTRLTVL.

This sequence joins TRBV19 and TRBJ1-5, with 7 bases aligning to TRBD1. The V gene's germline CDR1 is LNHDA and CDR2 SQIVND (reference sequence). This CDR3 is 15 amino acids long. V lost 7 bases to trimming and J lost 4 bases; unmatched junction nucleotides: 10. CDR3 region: CASTFRDRINQPQHF. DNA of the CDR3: TGTGCCAGTACCTTCCGGGACAGAATAAATCAGCCCCAGCATTTT.

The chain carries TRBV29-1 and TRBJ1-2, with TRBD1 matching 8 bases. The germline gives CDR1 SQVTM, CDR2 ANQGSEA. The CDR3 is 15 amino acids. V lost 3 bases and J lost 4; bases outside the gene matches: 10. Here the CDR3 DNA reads TGCAGCGTTGATAAACCCAGGGGGCGTTTCTATGGCTACACCTTC. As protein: CSVDKPRGRFYGYTF.

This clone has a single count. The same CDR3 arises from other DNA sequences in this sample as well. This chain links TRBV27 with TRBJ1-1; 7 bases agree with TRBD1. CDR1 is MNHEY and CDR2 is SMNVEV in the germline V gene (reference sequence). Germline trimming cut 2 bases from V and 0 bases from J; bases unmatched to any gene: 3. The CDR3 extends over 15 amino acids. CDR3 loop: CASSLGGGLNTEAFF. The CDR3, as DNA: TGTGCCAGCAGTTTAGGAGGGGGCCTGAACACTGAAGCTTTCTTT.

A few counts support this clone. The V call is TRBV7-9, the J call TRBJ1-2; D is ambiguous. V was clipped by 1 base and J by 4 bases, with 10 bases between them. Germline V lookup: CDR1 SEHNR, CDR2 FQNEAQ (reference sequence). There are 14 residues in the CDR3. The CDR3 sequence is CASSLDTETYGYTF. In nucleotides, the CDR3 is TGTGCCAGCAGCTTAGATACAGAGACCTATGGCTACACCTTC.

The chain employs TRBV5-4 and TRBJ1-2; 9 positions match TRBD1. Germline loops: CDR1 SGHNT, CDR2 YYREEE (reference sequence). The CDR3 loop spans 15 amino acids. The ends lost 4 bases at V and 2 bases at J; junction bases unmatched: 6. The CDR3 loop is CASSPRTGENYGYTF. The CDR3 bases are TGTGCCAGCAGCCCGAGGACAGGGGAAAACTATGGCTACACCTTC.

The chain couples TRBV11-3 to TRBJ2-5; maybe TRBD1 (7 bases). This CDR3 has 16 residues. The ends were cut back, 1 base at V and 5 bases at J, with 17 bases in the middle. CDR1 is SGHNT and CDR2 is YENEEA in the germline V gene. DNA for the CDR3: TGTGCCAGCAGCTTAGGGAACAGGGGCGGAGGGGAGACCCAGTACTTC. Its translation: CASSLGNRGGGETQYF. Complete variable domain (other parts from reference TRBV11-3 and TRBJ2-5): EAGVVQSPRYKIIEKKQPVAFWCNPISGHNTLYWYLQNLGQGPELLIRYENEEAVDDSQLPKDRFSAERLKGVDSTLKIQPAELGDSAVYLCASSLGNRGGGETQYFGPGTRLLVL.